This T cell receptor beta chain was sequenced during a study of Ad26.COV2.S vaccination and SARS-CoV-2 variants. This clone was seen a handful of times. The antigen is undetermined. The CDR3 totals 20 residues. Clones were sequenced by immunoSEQ multiplex PCR, and TCRdb holds only the in-frame ones, with some missing. Of roughly 380,000 clones in the sample, 92% were seen once. Findings of the study overall: There was a possibility that the TCR breadth and depth analyses underestimated total T cell responses.

Sequences were derived from peripheral blood, sampled after recovery from COVID-19. The J gene is TRBJ1-1, the V gene TRBV1. TRBV1 is termed a pseudogene. The receptor was derived from a human donor who had recovered from COVID-19. CDR3 region: CTSSQRRGTGTRHGNTEAFF. The DNA for the CDR3 is TGCACCAGCAGCCAACGTCGAGGAACCGGGACTCGCCATGGGAACACTGAAGCTTTCTTT.